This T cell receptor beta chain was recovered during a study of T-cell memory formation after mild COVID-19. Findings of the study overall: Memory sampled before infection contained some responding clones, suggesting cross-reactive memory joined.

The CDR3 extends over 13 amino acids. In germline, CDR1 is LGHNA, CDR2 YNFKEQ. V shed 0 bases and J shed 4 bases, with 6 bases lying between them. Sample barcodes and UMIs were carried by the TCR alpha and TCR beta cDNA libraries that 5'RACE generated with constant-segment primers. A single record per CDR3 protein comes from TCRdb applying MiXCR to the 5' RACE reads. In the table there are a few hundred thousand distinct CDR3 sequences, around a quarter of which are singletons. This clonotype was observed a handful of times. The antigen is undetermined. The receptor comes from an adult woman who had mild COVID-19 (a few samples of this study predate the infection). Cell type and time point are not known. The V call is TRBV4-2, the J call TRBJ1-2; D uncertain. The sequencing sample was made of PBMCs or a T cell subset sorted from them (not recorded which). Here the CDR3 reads CASSQDGVYGYTF. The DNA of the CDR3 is TGTGCCAGCAGCCAAGACGGAGTCTATGGCTACACCTTC.